Detailed here is one T cell receptor (beta chain). In this sample, this clonotype turned up many times. Its binding antigen is unknown. No clone much larger than this one lies a single base away; base qualities are absent. This sample was taken from a study of T cells in Graves' hyperthyroidism and ophthalmopathy (dated by TCRdb to about 2019). Broadly, across the study: Peripheral blood samples were taken at the time of initial diagnosis, prior to any treatment. In about 6 Graves' hyperthyroidism patients, the study also compared T-cell repertoires from thyroid tissue with T-cell repertoires from blood. For training and testing, the 100 or so patients in the discovery cohort were randomly divided in a 7:3 ratio. The paper reports TCR Vbeta CDR3 sequencing of about 140 peripheral blood samples: approximately 41 ophthalmopathy, 70 to 85 hyperthyroidism and approximately 17 progressor patients. A discovery cohort of roughly 100 patients, about 40 with Graves' ophthalmopathy and roughly 59 with stable Graves' hyperthyroidism, was used to find distinguishing TCR V-J signatures. Prospective prediction of ophthalmopathy was tested in an independent validation cohort of approximately 19 hyperthyroidism patients and 15 to 17 patients who later progressed to ophthalmopathy. Following sampling, methimazole starting at 30 mg daily was given to hyperthyroidism patients, and high-dose intravenous methylprednisolone was given to ophthalmopathy patients. Overall results and qualifications from the work: Sample size was not statistically predetermined, and blinding of investigators to group allocation was not performed. In validation, progression to ophthalmopathy was predicted by the model with 70% to 71% sensitivity and about 72% specificity, a median of about 6.4 months before onset. A model built on a 13 V-J signature distinguished ophthalmopathy from stable hyperthyroidism, reaching 87.88% sensitivity and approximately 83% specificity in cross-validation and 80%/75% in testing. Blood samples also contained most of the expanded thyroid clonotypes (frequency above 0.001), which suggests that blood repertoires may reflect thyroid immune responses.

Ophthalmopathy patients had moderately to severely active disease, with a Clinical Activity Score of 3 or more, a NOSPECS grade of 4 or more, and a disease duration of less than 3 months. The study excluded patients with uncontrolled infections, other autoimmune diseases, pregnancy or lactation. Clinical symptoms, serum thyroxine and TRAb, thyroid ultrasound, and orbital computed tomography formed the basis for the diagnoses. Ficoll-Paque density gradient centrifugation was used to isolate PBMCs from about 10 ml of fresh peripheral blood. Trizol reagent was used to extract total RNA, and RNA quality was then checked on an Agilent 2100 Bioanalyzer. The TCR beta CDR3 regions were amplified from RNA transcripts. The TCR CDR3 was subjected to a first round of RT-PCR using the HTBI primer set and the Qiagen OneStep RT-PCR kit. Libraries were constructed in a second round of multiplex PCR, after which size selection and purification were carried out. Paired-end sequencing of the libraries was performed with 100 bp reads on an Illumina HiSeq2000. As for the authors' bioinformatics: Raw data were processed with SOAPnuke, discarding reads with adapters, uncalled bases, mean Phred below 15, or no exact constant-primer or identifier match. COPE v1.2.5 was used to merge high-quality paired reads, and clonotypes were defined as unique nucleotide sequences. MiTCR v1.1 was used to align clonotypes to the IMGT TRBV, TRBD and TRBJ reference segments. The analysis included only V-J combinations with a frequency above 0.0001, which together covered around 99% of the repertoires. A TCS score was defined as the ratio between F50 (clonal expansion) and ExV (chaos), using BLOSUM62-based TCRdist between CDR3 peptides within each V-J. Welch's t-statistics and random forest reduced approximately 520 V-J features to about 13, which were used in a naive Bayes classifier (R e1071). Thyroid-blood repertoire similarity was quantified with the Morisita-Horn index. TCRdb trimmed the raw reads at Q25, called clones with MiXCR and kept productive beta chains. One record per CDR3 amino acid sequence lists the most common genes and DNA. TCRdb's processing, not the study's, gives the V and J calls here. The sample data list around 610,000 distinct CDR3 sequences, and about 15% of these were observed just once. The ten largest clonotypes hold roughly 4.3% of the sample.

The TCR was taken from a woman aged 35 to 49 with Graves' ophthalmopathy. Source material: blood.

The sequenced DNA: TGCAGTGCCCAGAGCGGGAGGGAGTGGAATGAGCAGTTCTTC. It is translated as CSAQSGREWNEQFF. The V gene is TRBV20-1 and the J gene is TRBJ2-1; TRBD2 aligns with 10 central bases. The CDR3 covers 14 residues, taking in both the cysteine and the phenylalanine. Kept here is only the CDR3 DNA, which spans 42 bases and is read in frame from base 1. The germline V end is reduced by 6 bases and the J end by 7 bases; junction bases left unmatched: 9. CDR1 DFQATT and CDR2 SNEGSKA were looked up in the germline V gene (reference sequence).